Sequencing of this T cell receptor (beta chain) was carried out in a study of blood T cell repertoires in COVID-19. At the level of the study: Acute-phase and convalescent COVID-19 samples originated in the United States, Italy and Spain. Nucleic acid was either cDNA or gDNA, and it came from T cells, B-cell-depleted T cells, or PBMCs.

Original processing methods: For nucleated cells, counts were estimated from reference gene primer amplification. Data came from immunoSEQ multiplex PCR; TCRdb stores just in-frame clones and leaves some out. D and trimming were read from the DNA, whereas the V and J calls and clone size are those reported in that table. The sample lists some 95,000 clones; about nine tenths were seen once. The CDR3 is 15 amino acids. Deletions cut 5 bases from V and 6 bases from J, with 17 bases between. Germline lookup yields CDR1 SGHTA and CDR2 FQGNSA. The chain employs TRBV7-2 and TRBJ1-3, with D possibly TRBD1 on 5 matching bases. The receptor was isolated from a human donor with active COVID-19. The donor label of this sample is uncertain. Sequencing was carried out using peripheral blood. The DNA of the CDR3 is TGTGCCAGCAGCCTACCCGGGGGAGACGAAAACACCATATATTTT. This translates into CASSLPGGDENTIYF.